Listed here are 19 T cell receptor beta chains from one sample, sequenced in a study of blood T cell repertoires in COVID-19. The protocol was immunoSEQ multiplex PCR, while the TCRdb copy is restricted to in-frame clones and leaves out a portion. The profile covers tens of thousands of clones, with about four fifths appearing a single time and approximately 30% taken by the ten largest. Specimen: peripheral blood. These receptors originate from a woman of 80 years or more with active or convalescent COVID-19.

In regard to this clone: This sample also contains other DNA sequences that code for the same CDR3. The chain uses TRBV5-1 and TRBJ1-5, with D possibly matching TRBD1 (5 bases). V was shortened by 0 bases and J by 0 bases, with 7 bases between the two germline ends. Per germline, CDR1 SGHRS and CDR2 YFSETQ. This CDR3 is 15 amino acids long. The DNA for the CDR3 is TGCGCCAGCAGCTTGGGGGGCGGTAGCAATCAGCCCCAGCATTTT. Protein: CASSLGGGSNQPQHF. The entire variable domain, with the rest obtained from reference TRBV5-1 and TRBJ1-5, is as follows: KAGVTQTPRYLIKTRGQQVTLSCSPISGHRSVSWYQQTPGQGLQFLFEYFSETQRNKGNFPGRFSGRQFSNSRSEMNVSTLELGDSALYLCASSLGGGSNQPQHFGDGTRLSIL.

In DNA form, the CDR3 reads TGTGCCAGCAGTTTCTCCGGGGAGAGGGGCTACACCTTC. It encodes CASSFSGERGYTF. The rearrangement joins TRBV12-3 or TRBV12-4 to TRBJ1-2; D gene uncertain. The V gene lost 3 bases and the J gene lost 8 bases, with 13 bases spanning the gap. The length of the CDR3 is 13 residues.

CDR3 residues: CASREKTSGNNEQFF. In nucleotides, the CDR3 is TGTGCCAGCAGAGAAAAGACTAGCGGCAACAATGAGCAGTTCTTC. The chain employs TRBV6-4 and TRBJ2-1, with 9 positions matching TRBD2. The J segment lost 5 bases and the V segment lost 6 bases, leaving 8 bases of the junction unmatched. This CDR3 has 15 residues. Germline loops: CDR1 MRHNA, CDR2 SNTAGT.

The chain recombines TRBV9 with TRBJ2-2; 7 nucleotides match TRBD1. In germline, CDR1 is SGDLS, CDR2 YYNGEE. Unmatched junction bases numbered 4, after V lost 4 bases and J lost 4 bases. The CDR3 covers 14 residues. The CDR3: CASSTGVGTGELFF. The CDR3, as DNA: TGTGCCAGCAGCACAGGGGTGGGCACCGGGGAGCTGTTTTTT.

The gene calls are TRBV6-6 and TRBJ1-2, with D tentatively TRBD1 (6 bases). This CDR3 has 14 amino acids. The germline CDR1 and CDR2 sequences are MNHNY and SVGAGI (reference sequence). Trimming removed 7 bases from V and 4 bases from J, with 16 bases in between. In nucleotides, the CDR3 is TGTGCCAGCACCACCGAGGGGGTTAGCTATGGCTACACCTTC. It specifies CASTTEGVSYGYTF.

This clone was recorded once. V is TRBV7-9 and J is TRBJ1-3, with a tentative D call TRBD1 (5 bases). CDR1 and CDR2 (germline): SEHNR, FQNEAQ (reference sequence). This CDR3 is built from 16 residues. V lost 6 bases and J 5 bases, leaving 20 bases between the germline ends. In DNA, the CDR3 is TGTGCCAGCAGTTCCCCCCCGGGGGGTTTAAGAAACACCATATATTTT. Its translation: CASSSPPGGLRNTIYF.

The rearrangement uses TRBV6-5 and TRBJ1-1; perhaps TRBD1 as D (5 bases). This CDR3 contains 14 residues. Germline V gene lookup returns CDR1 MNHEY and CDR2 SVGAGI. The V gene lost 7 bases and the J gene lost 0 bases, with 12 bases spanning the gap. CDR3 region: CASTQGPLNTEAFF. In DNA form, the CDR3 reads TGTGCCAGCACGCAGGGTCCCCTGAACACTGAAGCTTTCTTT.

The chain combines TRBV6-5 with TRBJ1-1; possible D gene TRBD1, 5 bases. The CDR3 contains 12 residues. V was trimmed by 6 bases and J by 1 base, leaving 6 bases between them. Germline loops: CDR1 MNHEY, CDR2 SVGAGI. CDR3 residues: CASRTGNTEAFF. The CDR3 coding sequence is TGTGCCAGCAGAACAGGGAACACTGAAGCTTTCTTT.

This clone was seen a single time. Here the CDR3 DNA reads TGTGCCAGTAGTACGGACAGCAAGGGTGGAAAACTGTTTTTT. Translated: CASSTDSKGGKLFF. This rearrangement joins TRBV19 to TRBJ1-4, with D tentatively TRBD1 (6 bases). Germline CDR1 LNHDA, CDR2 SQIVND (reference sequence). Trimming took 4 bases from V and 10 from J, leaving 16 bases between them. This CDR3 region has 14 residues. Full variable domain (rest looked up from reference TRBV19 and TRBJ1-4): DGGITQSPKYLFRKEGQNVTLSCEQNLNHDAMYWYRQDPGQGLRLIYYSQIVNDFQKGDIAEGYSVSREKKESFPLTVTSAQKNPTAFYLCASSTDSKGGKLFFGSGTQLSVL.

The chain couples TRBV7-2 to TRBJ1-1; D is ambiguous. V shed 1 base and J shed 5 bases, with 5 bases lying between them. This CDR3 has 12 amino acids. Germline V gene data show CDR1 as SGHTA and CDR2 as FQGNSA. This CDR3 is CASSLGETEAFF. CDR3 DNA: TGTGCCAGCAGCTTAGGGGAGACTGAAGCTTTCTTT.

The genes are TRBV5-1 and TRBJ2-5, with D possibly TRBD1 on 6 matching bases. The CDR3 spans 13 residues. CDR1 and CDR2 from the germline V gene are SGHRS and YFSETQ. Deletions cut 4 bases from V and 5 bases from J, with 12 bases between. DNA for the CDR3: TGCGCCAGCAGCCTTACAGGGACGGAGACCCAGTACTTC. Translation gives CASSLTGTETQYF.

This sequence joins TRBV9 and TRBJ2-3, with TRBD2 matching 9 bases. The CDR3 contains 15 residues. V was clipped by 2 bases and J by 6 bases; unmatched bases: 7. Per germline, CDR1 SGDLS and CDR2 YYNGEE. Here the CDR3 reads CASSVGGGADDTQYF. The CDR3, as DNA: TGTGCCAGCAGCGTGGGCGGGGGGGCCGATGATACGCAGTATTTT.

The genes are TRBV18 and TRBJ1-2; 8 bases map to TRBD1. CDR1 is KGHSH, CDR2 LQKENI, per germline. The V gene end was trimmed by 3 bases and the J gene end by 8 bases; junction bases not matched to a gene: 11. The CDR3 spans 15 residues. CDR3 DNA: TGTGCCAGCTCACCCTATTCGGACAGGGAAGGAGGCTACACCTTC. Translating it yields CASSPYSDREGGYTF.

The CDR3 sequence: CASSPRDRGRGYTF. The CDR3 DNA follows: TGTGCCAGCAGCCCACGGGACAGGGGACGCGGCTACACCTTC. The gene calls are TRBV7-2 and TRBJ1-2; 10 nucleotides agree with TRBD1. This CDR3 is 14 amino acids long. Per germline, CDR1 SGHTA and CDR2 FQGNSA. After removal of 5 bases from V and 8 bases from J, the junction contained 8 bases not matched to a gene.

This sequence joins TRBV28 and TRBJ1-5, with 9 positions matching TRBD1. CDR3 length: 15 amino acids. Trimming removed 7 bases from V and 5 bases from J; junction bases left unmatched: 9. CDR1 MDHEN and CDR2 SYDVKM come from the germline V gene. The CDR3 sequence is CASIYRGRRDQPQHF. The CDR3 DNA reads TGTGCCAGCATTTACAGGGGGCGTCGCGATCAGCCCCAGCATTTT.

CDR3 sequence (DNA): TGTGCCAGCAGTTTGATTAAGCGGGGGCTCGAAAAACTGTTTTTT. It specifies CASSLIKRGLEKLFF. The chain has TRBV28 and TRBJ1-4; D is perhaps TRBD1 (6 bases). V dropped 3 bases and J dropped 8 bases, with 16 bases sitting between them. Germline V lookup: CDR1 MDHEN, CDR2 SYDVKM. The CDR3 has 15 residues.

V and J are TRBV7-9 and TRBJ2-7, with a tentative D call TRBD2 (6 bases). CDR1 and CDR2 from the germline V gene are SEHNR and FQNEAQ (reference sequence). The CDR3 has 14 residues. Trimming shortened V by 0 bases and J by 2 bases, and 8 bases separated the two germline ends. The chain's CDR3 is CASSLAGGTYEQYF. CDR3 coding DNA: TGTGCCAGCAGCTTAGCGGGGGGAACCTACGAGCAGTACTTC.

In nucleotides, the CDR3 is TGTGCCAGCACCCCCGGGACTAGCGGGGGGGAGCAGTTCTTC. It is translated as CASTPGTSGGEQFF. The chain employs TRBV28 and TRBJ2-1; the match to TRBD2 covers 15 bases. V lost 7 bases and J lost 10; bases outside the gene matches: 5. Germline CDR1 reads MDHEN; CDR2 reads SYDVKM. The length of the CDR3 is 14 residues.

This rearrangement joins TRBV19 to TRBJ1-4, with TRBD1 matching over 8 bases. Germline V lookup: CDR1 LNHDA, CDR2 SQIVND (reference sequence). The CDR3 length is 16 residues. V lost 5 bases to trimming and J lost 2 bases; unmatched junction nucleotides: 7. CDR3 residues: CASSATGVATNEKLFF. CDR3 sequence (DNA): TGTGCCAGTAGTGCGACAGGGGTCGCGACTAATGAAAAACTGTTTTTT.